Listed below are T cell receptor beta chains from one sample, sequenced in a study of T cells in Graves' hyperthyroidism and ophthalmopathy. TCRdb redid the calling of the multiplex PCR reads with MiXCR, one entry per CDR3 protein. Of roughly 380,000 distinct CDR3 sequences detected, about 19% appear once; the ten largest clones hold about 4%. The sample consisted of blood. The receptors derive from a woman aged 18-29 years with Graves' hyperthyroidism. Both conserved end residues are part of each CDR3. D genes are given only for firm matches. Size values are once, few and many counts, or a class for expanded clones, and some rows have none.

len: 16
abundance: many
d_gene: -
v_gene: TRBV5-1
j_gene: TRBJ1-1
CDR3nt: TGCGCCAGCAGCTTGACCCGGGGCTTCCTGAACACTGAAGCTTTCTTT
CDR3aa: CASSLTRGFLNTEAFF

len: 14
abundance: many
d_gene: -
v_gene: TRBV18
j_gene: TRBJ1-2
CDR3nt: TGTGCCAGCTCACCTGGCGCGACAGCCTATGGCTACACCTTC
CDR3aa: CASSPGATAYGYTF

len: 15
abundance: many
d_gene: -
v_gene: TRBV4-1
j_gene: TRBJ1-2
CDR3nt: TGCGCCAGCAGCCAAACCCCTACAGGGATTTATGGCTACACCTTC
CDR3aa: CASSQTPTGIYGYTF

len: 16
abundance: many
d_gene: -
v_gene: TRBV7-8
j_gene: TRBJ1-1
CDR3nt: TGTGCCAGCAGCCTAAAGGGATGGTTGATGAACACTGAAGCTTTCTTT
CDR3aa: CASSLKGWLMNTEAFF

len: 14
abundance: many
d_gene: TRBD2
v_gene: TRBV10-2
j_gene: TRBJ2-2
CDR3nt: TGCGCCAGCAAACCCGGCGGACTAGTCGGGGAGCTGTTTTTT
CDR3aa: CASKPGGLVGELFF

len: 15
abundance: few
d_gene: TRBD1
v_gene: TRBV20-1
j_gene: TRBJ2-2
CDR3nt: TGCAGTGCTAGAGGGACAGGGGGCGCCGCCGGGGAGCTGTTTTTT
CDR3aa: CSARGTGGAAGELFF

len: 13
abundance: many
d_gene: -
v_gene: TRBV29-1
j_gene: TRBJ1-1
CDR3nt: TGCAGCGTTGAAAGAAATATGAACACTGAAGCTTTCTTT
CDR3aa: CSVERNMNTEAFF

len: 16
abundance: -
d_gene: TRBD1
v_gene: TRBV7-8
j_gene: TRBJ2-7
CDR3nt: TGTGCCAGCAGCCCAGCCCCCGGGACAGGGTTGTACGAGCAGTACTTC
CDR3aa: CASSPAPGTGLYEQYF

len: 14
abundance: many
d_gene: -
v_gene: TRBV10-3
j_gene: TRBJ2-7
CDR3nt: TGTGCCATCAGTGACGACCGAGGATCCTACGAGCAGTACTTC
CDR3aa: CAISDDRGSYEQYF

len: 13
abundance: many
d_gene: -
v_gene: TRBV30
j_gene: TRBJ1-5
CDR3nt: TGTGCCTGGAGTCCGACCGAATATCAGCCCCAGCATTTT
CDR3aa: CAWSPTEYQPQHF

len: 14
abundance: once
d_gene: TRBD2
v_gene: TRBV6-2/TRBV6-3
j_gene: TRBJ2-7
CDR3nt: TGTGCCAGCAGTTACGGACTAGCGGGAGGCACCCAGTACTTC
CDR3aa: CASSYGLAGGTQYF

len: 16
abundance: many
d_gene: -
v_gene: TRBV12-3/TRBV12-4
j_gene: TRBJ1-1
CDR3nt: TGTGCCAGCAGTTTGCGGAGGGTTCTTGGGAACACTGAAGCTTTCTTT
CDR3aa: CASSLRRVLGNTEAFF

len: 13
abundance: few
d_gene: -
v_gene: TRBV12-3/TRBV12-4
j_gene: TRBJ2-7
CDR3nt: TGTGCCAGCAGTTGGAGGGGGCTACACGAGCAGTACTTC
CDR3aa: CASSWRGLHEQYF

len: 12
abundance: many
d_gene: -
v_gene: TRBV28
j_gene: TRBJ1-5
CDR3nt: TGTGCCAGTCTATCGGGGAGTCAGCCCCAGCATTTT
CDR3aa: CASLSGSQPQHF

len: 18
abundance: few
d_gene: -
v_gene: TRBV30
j_gene: TRBJ1-2
CDR3nt: TGTGCCTGGGGCTCAGGGGAGGACTTGGGAGCTGGTGGCTATGGCTACACCTTC
CDR3aa: CAWGSGEDLGAGGYGYTF

len: 14
abundance: many
d_gene: -
v_gene: TRBV6-5
j_gene: TRBJ1-1
CDR3nt: TGTGCCAGCAGTTACTCGCGGGTCGGCACTGAAGCTTTCTTT
CDR3aa: CASSYSRVGTEAFF

len: 15
abundance: -
d_gene: -
v_gene: TRBV4-1
j_gene: TRBJ1-2
CDR3nt: TGCGCCAGCAGCCGCCCGGCCGGACTCTACTATGGCTACACCTTC
CDR3aa: CASSRPAGLYYGYTF

len: 14
abundance: many
d_gene: TRBD1
v_gene: TRBV2
j_gene: TRBJ2-7
CDR3nt: TGTGCCAGCATTCGACAGGGATTGACCTACGAGCAGTACTTC
CDR3aa: CASIRQGLTYEQYF

len: 16
abundance: many
d_gene: -
v_gene: TRBV24-1
j_gene: TRBJ2-5
CDR3nt: TGTGCCACCAGTGACCGGACTAGAGGGGGCCAAGAGACCCAGTACTTC
CDR3aa: CATSDRTRGGQETQYF

len: 12
abundance: many
d_gene: -
v_gene: TRBV13
j_gene: TRBJ2-7
CDR3nt: TGTGCCAGCACCCTGGGGCGCTACGAGCAGTACTTC
CDR3aa: CASTLGRYEQYF

len: 11
abundance: many
d_gene: -
v_gene: TRBV6-1
j_gene: TRBJ1-1
CDR3nt: TGTGCCAGCAGTGTGGGGGCTGAAGCTTTCTTT
CDR3aa: CASSVGAEAFF

len: 13
abundance: many
d_gene: TRBD1
v_gene: TRBV20-1
j_gene: TRBJ1-2
CDR3nt: TGCAGTGGTGTTGTGGGACAGTTAGATGGCTACACCTTC
CDR3aa: CSGVVGQLDGYTF

len: 20
abundance: -
d_gene: -
v_gene: TRBV6-2/TRBV6-3
j_gene: TRBJ1-1
CDR3nt: TGTGCCAGCAGTTCCTTTGGGAGGGGCAGAACGGGGTATGTGAACACTGAAGCTTGCTTT
CDR3aa: CASSSFGRGRTGYVNTEACF

len: 16
abundance: many
d_gene: TRBD1
v_gene: TRBV6-1
j_gene: TRBJ2-7
CDR3nt: TGTGCCAGCACCACCGGGACAGGGGGCCCTTCCTACGAGCAGTACTTC
CDR3aa: CASTTGTGGPSYEQYF

len: 15
abundance: many
d_gene: -
v_gene: TRBV7-8
j_gene: TRBJ1-5
CDR3nt: TGTGCCAGCAGCTTAACTTCTGGTAGCAATCAGCCCCAGCATTTT
CDR3aa: CASSLTSGSNQPQHF

len: 12
abundance: -
d_gene: -
v_gene: TRBV28
j_gene: TRBJ1-3
CDR3nt: TGTGCCTGTTGGGGGCGCGGAAACACCATATATTTT
CDR3aa: CACWGRGNTIYF

len: 17
abundance: -
d_gene: -
v_gene: TRBV13
j_gene: TRBJ2-6
CDR3nt: TGTGCCAGCAGCGCCGGGACACCGAGCTCTGGGGCCAACGTCCTGACTTTC
CDR3aa: CASSAGTPSSGANVLTF

len: 15
abundance: many
d_gene: TRBD1
v_gene: TRBV2
j_gene: TRBJ1-1
CDR3nt: TGTGCCAGCAGCCCGGCGGACAGGGCGGGCACTGAAGCTTTCTTT
CDR3aa: CASSPADRAGTEAFF

len: 15
abundance: -
d_gene: -
v_gene: TRBV15
j_gene: TRBJ1-3
CDR3nt: TGTGCCACCAGCCTGGAGGGTTGGTCTGGAAACACCATATATTTT
CDR3aa: CATSLEGWSGNTIYF

len: 16
abundance: -
d_gene: -
v_gene: TRBV24-1
j_gene: TRBJ2-7
CDR3nt: TGTGCCACCAGTGATCCTAGACGTCAAGGGCACTACGAGCAGTACTTC
CDR3aa: CATSDPRRQGHYEQYF

len: 16
abundance: many
d_gene: -
v_gene: TRBV7-8
j_gene: TRBJ2-7
CDR3nt: TGTGCCAGCAGCTCCCCCTCGGGCTATAGCTCCTACGAGCAGTACTTC
CDR3aa: CASSSPSGYSSYEQYF

len: 12
abundance: many
d_gene: -
v_gene: TRBV20-1
j_gene: TRBJ1-5
CDR3nt: TGCAGTGCGGGGCGAAACGGCAAGCCCCAGCATTTT
CDR3aa: CSAGRNGKPQHF

len: 14
abundance: many
d_gene: -
v_gene: TRBV4-1
j_gene: TRBJ1-1
CDR3nt: TGCGCCAGCACCAAAATTTCTATGAACACTGAAGCTTTCTTT
CDR3aa: CASTKISMNTEAFF

len: 17
abundance: few
d_gene: TRBD1
v_gene: TRBV6-4
j_gene: TRBJ2-1
CDR3nt: TGTGCCAGCAGTCCTATCTCCGGACAGGGCCCATACAATGAGCAGTTCTTC
CDR3aa: CASSPISGQGPYNEQFF

len: 14
abundance: many
d_gene: -
v_gene: TRBV4-1
j_gene: TRBJ2-7
CDR3nt: TGCGCCAGCAGCCAACCAGGGAAGGGCCACGAGCAGTACTTC
CDR3aa: CASSQPGKGHEQYF

len: 12
abundance: many
d_gene: -
v_gene: TRBV30
j_gene: TRBJ1-2
CDR3nt: TGTGCCTGGAGTGCAGGGTTCGATGGCTACACCTTC
CDR3aa: CAWSAGFDGYTF

len: 13
abundance: once
d_gene: -
v_gene: TRBV6-1
j_gene: TRBJ1-5
CDR3nt: TGTGCCAGCACAGACCGTAGCAATCAGCCCCAGCATTTT
CDR3aa: CASTDRSNQPQHF

len: 15
abundance: many
d_gene: TRBD2
v_gene: TRBV20-1
j_gene: TRBJ2-5
CDR3nt: TGCAGTGCCCCACGGACTACCTCCCCGGGAGGGACCCAGTACTTC
CDR3aa: CSAPRTTSPGGTQYF